This TCR beta chain was sequenced in a study of blood T cells in healthy people across ages. Notes on the study in general: Getting older went along with TCR beta diversity per million T cells dropping roughly linearly.

This clonotype occurred a few times. Its specificity is not known. Sample-barcoded 5' priming and a J-beta primer mix drove a second PCR of 7 to 11 cycles. TCRdb reanalysed the 5' RACE reads using MiXCR and keeps one entry per CDR3 protein. The table records 270,000 or so distinct CDR3 sequences, around 29% of them present only once. Extraction of total RNA produced a minimum of 5 micrograms from each sample. Trimming removed 7 bases from V and 4 bases from J, with 17 bases in between. CDR1 and CDR2 from the germline V gene are DFQATT and SNEGSKA (reference sequence). The CDR3 runs to 14 residues. Sequenced input: blood. The clonotype comes from a woman aged 70-85 years in good health. The chain couples TRBV20-1 to TRBJ2-1, with TRBD2 as a possible D gene (6 bases). CDR3 amino acids: CSVTLSSAYNEQFF. The CDR3, as DNA: TGCAGTGTTACGTTATCTAGCGCTTACAATGAGCAGTTCTTC.